This TCR beta chain was found in a study of blood T cell repertoires in COVID-19. Data came from immunoSEQ multiplex PCR; TCRdb stores just in-frame clones and leaves some out. The sample has 150,000 to 180,000 clones, roughly 82% seen once. The germline V gene has CDR1 SGDLS and CDR2 YYNGEE. With 4 bases clipped from V and 8 bases from J, the junction kept 1 base outside the gene matches. The CDR3 covers 12 residues. The clonotype comes from a woman between 50 and 59 years old with acute or convalescent COVID-19. The J gene is TRBJ1-3, the V gene TRBV9; TRBD1 matches at 9 bases. Sequenced material: peripheral blood. The CDR3 DNA sequence: TGTGCCAGCAGCCGGACAGGGGACACCATATATTTT. Protein sequence: CASSRTGDTIYF.